The clone carrying this T cell receptor (beta chain) was observed once. Antigen: not known. TCRdb called the RT-PCR reads again in MiXCR, with one record for every CDR3 protein. The table records roughly 20,000 distinct CDR3 sequences, around 70% of them present only once. Per germline, CDR1 WNHNN and CDR2 SYGVQD (reference sequence). The CDR3 is 13 residues long. V shed 8 bases, J shed 4 bases, and the junction held 5 bases outside the gene matches. This specimen belongs to a study of yellow fever vaccine responses in identical twins. Study-wide points: Reportedly, the response of twins' T cells to the vaccine seemed partly convergent, partly personalized.

The gene calls are TRBV10-1 and TRBJ1-1; 9 bases agree with TRBD1. The source material was T cells from blood (PBMCs), unsorted or a sorted subset (not recorded which), sampled before or after yellow fever vaccination (not recorded which). The clonotype originates from a woman under 30 who received the yellow fever vaccine. The CDR3 loop is CASARQGGTEAFF. Here the CDR3 DNA reads TGCGCCAGCGCTAGACAGGGGGGCACTGAAGCTTTCTTT.